The source of this T cell receptor beta chain is a study of patients and donors after allogeneic stem cell transplantation. Between the trimmed V and J ends, which lost 5 bases and 3 bases, there was a span of 7 bases. This CDR3 spans 11 amino acids. The germline V gene has CDR1 SQVTM and CDR2 ANQGSEA. TCRdb used MiXCR to reprocess the RT-PCR reads, holding one entry per CDR3 protein. The sample has over 350,000 distinct CDR3 sequences, around 15% seen once. This clonotype was observed a few times. This chain joins TRBV29-1 and TRBJ1-1, with D uncertain. Sequenced material: blood, either unsorted or a sorted T cell fraction (not recorded which). This TCR was recovered from a human donor who was either an allogeneic HSCT recipient or a stem cell or donor lymphocyte infusion donor (not recorded which). It is not recorded whose cells these are; they may come from a transplant donor. The CDR3 here is CSVLKDTEAFF. CDR3 DNA sequence: TGCAGCGTTCTGAAGGACACTGAAGCTTTCTTT.